Below are 11 T cell receptor beta chains sequenced from a single sample in a study of T cell responses to AZD1222 COVID-19 vaccine. Data came from immunoSEQ multiplex PCR; TCRdb stores just in-frame clones and leaves some out. The table has about 110,000 clones, approximately 86% seen once. The sequences come from peripheral blood, collected on day 0 of AZD1222 vaccination. All receptors derive from an adult in good health.

V is TRBV5-4 and J is TRBJ2-5; TRBD1 aligns across 9 bases. The CDR3 is 15 residues long. The germline CDR1 and CDR2 sequences are SGHNT and YYREEE (reference sequence). Trimming removed 0 bases from V and 6 bases from J; junction bases left unmatched: 6. In DNA form, the CDR3 reads TGTGCCAGCAGCTTGGGAACAGGGGGCCGACAGACCCAGTACTTC. Translating gives CASSLGTGGRQTQYF.

This clone was picked up a small number of times. The chain recombines TRBV6-2 or TRBV6-3 with TRBJ2-7; the D gene is possibly TRBD2 (6 bases). V lost 2 bases to trimming and J lost 2 bases, with 13 bases between them. CDR1 and CDR2 from the germline V gene are MNHEY and SVGEGT. The CDR3 length is 15 residues. The CDR3 DNA reads TGTGCCAGCAGTTACGATCAGGGAGGCACCTACGAGCAGTACTTC. This codes for CASSYDQGGTYEQYF.

The chain joins TRBV2 to TRBJ1-5, with D tentatively TRBD1 (6 bases). The germline gives CDR1 SNHLY, CDR2 FYNNEI. This CDR3 contains 14 residues. The V and J ends lost 7 bases and 8 bases respectively, with 18 bases between them. The CDR3 sequence is CASTRGGAGEPQHF. The DNA for the CDR3 is TGTGCCAGCACCCGGGGGGGGGCTGGTGAGCCCCAGCATTTT.

The J gene is TRBJ1-5, the V gene TRBV6-2 or TRBV6-3, with D possibly being TRBD1 (5 bases). The germline V gene encodes CDR1 MNHEY and CDR2 SVGEGT. The ends were cut back, 5 bases at V and 3 bases at J, with 17 bases in the middle. This CDR3 comprises 16 residues. CDR3 protein: CASSRYGGLVNQPQHF. The CDR3 bases are TGTGCCAGCAGTCGATACGGGGGACTCGTCAATCAGCCCCAGCATTTT.

The genes are TRBV2 and TRBJ2-3, with 16 bases lining up with TRBD2. Germline-derived CDR1 and CDR2 are SNHLY and FYNNEI. Trimming at V came to 8 bases and at J to 8 bases, leaving 7 bases not matched to a gene. The CDR3 totals 15 residues. The CDR3 region is CASSEGLAGGRTQYF. CDR3 coding DNA: TGTGCCAGCTCAGAGGGACTAGCGGGGGGGCGTACGCAGTATTTT.

This clone was seen a handful of times. The rearrangement joins TRBV5-1 to TRBJ2-3; 7 bases are a match to TRBD2. The trim removed 4 bases at V and 1 base at J, leaving 9 bases unmatched. The germline CDR1 and CDR2 sequences are SGHRS and YFSETQ. The CDR3 consists of 16 residues. The CDR3 DNA follows: TGCGCCAGCAGCACCTACGCGAGCGGGGGCACAGATACGCAGTATTTT. Translating gives CASSTYASGGTDTQYF.

The CDR3 protein is CASSPDGGNYGYTF. CDR3 sequence (DNA): TGCGCCAGCAGCCCGGACGGGGGAAACTATGGCTACACCTTC. The genes are TRBV5-1 and TRBJ1-2; tentative D call: TRBD1 (5 bases). The V gene lost 4 bases and the J gene lost 2 bases, with 12 bases spanning the gap. Germline V gene data show CDR1 as SGHRS and CDR2 as YFSETQ. This CDR3 is 14 amino acids long.

The chain carries TRBV6-5 and TRBJ1-6; 9 bases line up with TRBD1. CDR1 and CDR2 from the germline V gene are MNHEY and SVGAGI. V was pared by 5 bases and J by 10 bases, with 6 bases of the junction left unmatched. The CDR3 covers 14 residues. CDR3 residues: CASSRQGDRSPLHF. For the CDR3, the DNA is TGTGCCAGCAGTAGACAGGGGGATAGATCACCCCTCCACTTT.

The chain carries TRBV27 and TRBJ2-7; either TRBD1 or TRBD2 may supply D (5 bases each). CDR1 MNHEY and CDR2 SMNVEV come from the germline V gene (reference sequence). There are 16 residues in the CDR3. V was clipped by 5 bases and J by 4 bases, with 21 bases between them. The CDR3 coding sequence is TGTGCCAGCAGTCCCCTCTTTGGGGGTTTTAGGTACGAGCAGTACTTC. Amino acid sequence: CASSPLFGGFRYEQYF.

This clone was detected once. Germline is not matched at one junction end, which may reflect a read error. The gene calls are TRBV6-5 and TRBJ1-5; 7 nucleotides align to TRBD1. Germline V CDR1 and CDR2: MNHEY, SVGAGI. The CDR3 consists of 16 residues. As DNA, the CDR3 is TGTGCCGGCAGTTACACAGGGGACCTAAGCAATCAGCCCCAGCATTTT. It is translated as CAGSYTGDLSNQPQHF.

The rearrangement joins TRBV6-5 to TRBJ1-1; TRBD1 is a possible D gene (6 bases). Between the trimmed V and J ends, which lost 7 bases and 0 bases, there was a span of 12 bases. CDR3 length equals 14 residues. Looked up from germline, CDR1 is MNHEY and CDR2 is SVGAGI. CDR3 bases: TGTGCCAGCACTAAAACAGGGTTGAACACTGAAGCTTTCTTT. Amino acid sequence: CASTKTGLNTEAFF.